This T cell receptor (beta chain) derives from a study of T cell changes during pregnancy in multiple sclerosis. Assay used: immunoSEQ multiplex PCR; TCRdb lists only in-frame clones, some missing. The repertoire holds about 110,000 clones, with 85% to 95% as singletons. V lost 1 base, J lost 8 bases, and 3 bases stayed unmatched. The CDR3 totals 14 residues. Germline V gene lookup returns CDR1 MGHRA and CDR2 YSYEKL. The material sequenced was peripheral blood, taken after pregnancy. This clonotype was obtained from a female donor with multiple sclerosis, enrolled in a pregnancy study. The rearrangement uses TRBV4-1 and TRBJ1-4; 8 nucleotides align to TRBD1. In nucleotides, the CDR3 is TGCGCCAGCAGCCAAGGGGACAGGAGGGAAAAACTGTTTTTT. Protein: CASSQGDRREKLFF.